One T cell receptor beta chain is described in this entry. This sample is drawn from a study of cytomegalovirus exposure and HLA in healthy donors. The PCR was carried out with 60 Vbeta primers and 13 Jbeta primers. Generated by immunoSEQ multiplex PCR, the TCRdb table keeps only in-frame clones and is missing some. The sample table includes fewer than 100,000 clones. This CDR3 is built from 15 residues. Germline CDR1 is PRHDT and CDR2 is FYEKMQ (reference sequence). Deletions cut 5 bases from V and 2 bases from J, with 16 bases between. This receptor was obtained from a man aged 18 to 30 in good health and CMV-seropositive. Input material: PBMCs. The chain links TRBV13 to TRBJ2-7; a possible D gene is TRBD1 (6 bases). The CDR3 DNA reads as TGTGCCAGCAGCGTACGGGGACATTTGACCTACGAGCAGTACTTC. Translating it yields CASSVRGHLTYEQYF.